This T cell receptor (beta chain) was found in a study of post-analysis software for immune sequencing data. Broader study findings: Included in a set of about five TRBV segments more frequent in patients than controls were TRBV5-6, TRBV5-1 and TRBV20-1.

Per germline, CDR1 MNHEY and CDR2 SVGAGI. This CDR3 is 12 amino acids long. Trimming removed 2 bases at V and 6 bases at J, with 6 bases between. With regard to this clonotype: Its antigen remains unidentified.

Prepared TCR beta cDNA libraries contained unique molecular identifiers. One entry per CDR3 protein results from TCRdb running MiXCR on the PCR reads. The table has roughly 650,000 distinct CDR3 sequences, approximately 60% seen once. Sequenced sample: blood. The J gene is TRBJ2-3, the V gene TRBV6-5; D possibly corresponds to TRBD2 (6 bases). This receptor was taken from a girl aged 2 to 10 with multiple sclerosis. The CDR3 coding sequence is TGTGCCAGCAGTTACCGGGGGGATACGCAGTATTTT. Its translation: CASSYRGDTQYF.